A selection of T cell receptor beta chains follows, all from one sample in a study of post-analysis software for immune sequencing data. Each CDR3 protein is one row after TCRdb ran MiXCR on the PCR reads. The repertoire includes about 540,000 distinct CDR3 sequences, around 36% of them detected once, and approximately 6% sits in the top ten. Specimen: blood. The receptors shown here come from a girl between 2 and 17 years old with multiple sclerosis. The CDR3 runs from the conserved cysteine through the conserved F or W. A D gene is named only where the DNA matches it firmly. The size entry is marked missing in some rows and otherwise reads once, few, many or a size class.

D gene	clone size	V gene	J gene	CDR3 DNA	CDR3 protein
NA	once	TRBV4-2	TRBJ2-2	TGTGCCAGCAGCCAAGATTCGGGATCTGGCCCCGGGGAGCTGTTTTTT	CASSQDSGSGPGELFF
NA	NA	TRBV2	TRBJ2-5	TGTGCCTCCGTGAAGGGAGGAGAGACCCAGTACTTC	CASVKGGETQYF
NA	few	TRBV20-1	TRBJ2-7	TGCAGTGCTACCAACCCCGGACGGAGAGTCTCCTCCTACGAGCAGTACTTC	CSATNPGRRVSSYEQYF
TRBD1	few	TRBV20-1	TRBJ1-6	TGCAGTGCTCCCAGAGGAGCAGGGGGTCAGAGGACCCTCCACTTT	CSAPRGAGGQRTLHF
NA	NA	TRBV7-3	TRBJ2-3	TGTGCCAGCAGCTTAGGGAGTGGGGCAAGCACAGATACGCAGTATTTT	CASSLGSGASTDTQYF
NA	NA	TRBV20-1	TRBJ2-2	TGCAGTGCTAGAAGGGGAACCGGGACCTTCAACAGGCGCACCGGGGAGCTGTTTTTT	CSARRGTGTFNRRTGELFF
NA	NA	TRBV6-2/TRBV6-3	TRBJ2-7	TGTGCCAGCAGGTACAGTGGCAGTAAGGGGCACGAGCAGTACTTC	CASRYSGSKGHEQYF
TRBD1	few	TRBV5-1	TRBJ1-1	TGCGCCAGCAGCTCGAAGGGACAGGGGGCGGTCACTGAAGCTTTCTTT	CASSSKGQGAVTEAFF
NA	NA	TRBV15	TRBJ2-7	TGTGCCACCAGCAGAGGTGGAGGGAGCGAGCAGTACTTC	CATSRGGGSEQYF
NA	few	TRBV4-1	TRBJ1-4	TGCGCCAGCAGCCAACCTAATGAAAAACTGTTTTTT	CASSQPNEKLFF
TRBD1	NA	TRBV24-1	TRBJ2-2	TGTGCCACCAGTGACCCGGGACAGGGGAACACCGGGGAGCTGTTTTTT	CATSDPGQGNTGELFF
NA	once	TRBV2	TRBJ2-3	TGTGCCAGCACTCTGGACACAGATACGCAGTATTTT	CASTLDTDTQYF
TRBD1	many	TRBV27	TRBJ2-7	TGTGCCAGCAGTTTACGCAGGGGGAGCTCCTACGAGCAGTACTTC	CASSLRRGSSYEQYF
TRBD1	NA	TRBV28	TRBJ2-7	TGTGCCAGCAGTGCGACAGGGGGCTTGGCTCGCACCTACGAGCAGTACTTC	CASSATGGLARTYEQYF
NA	NA	TRBV2	TRBJ1-4	TGTGCCAGCAGTGAAGAAGGACGGAATAATGAAAAACTGTTTTTT	CASSEEGRNNEKLFF
NA	NA	TRBV5-1	TRBJ2-5	TGCGCCAGCAGCCCAAACGGGCTGCCTCAAGAGACCCAGTACTTC	CASSPNGLPQETQYF
NA	NA	TRBV5-1	TRBJ2-3	TGCGCCAGCAGCTTGGTTAGTAGCGGCGGCACAGATACGCAGTATTTT	CASSLVSSGGTDTQYF
TRBD1	few	TRBV9	TRBJ2-5	TGTGCCAGCAGCGTAGAACAGGGGGCTCTGGAGACCCAGTACTTC	CASSVEQGALETQYF
NA	NA	TRBV20-1	TRBJ2-3	TGCAGTGCTCCACCTCTTCCCAGGGCAGATACGCAGTATTTT	CSAPPLPRADTQYF
NA	few	TRBV12-3/TRBV12-4	TRBJ2-4	TGTGCCAGCAGTTTAAGGGGACCAGGGAACATTCAGTACTTC	CASSLRGPGNIQYF
NA	once	TRBV4-1	TRBJ2-3	TGCGCCAGCAGCCAAGATTCCCCAGGAACTAGCACAGATACGCAGTATTTT	CASSQDSPGTSTDTQYF
NA	NA	TRBV12-3/TRBV12-4	TRBJ2-1	TGTGCCAGCAGTTTGATAGCCAATGAGCAGTTCTTC	CASSLIANEQFF
NA	NA	TRBV20-1	TRBJ2-7	TGCAGTGCTAGAAAACCCGCGGGGCTCTCCTACGAGCAGTACTTC	CSARKPAGLSYEQYF
NA	few	TRBV29-1	TRBJ1-4	TGCAGCGTTGGACAAAATGAAAAACTGTTTTTT	CSVGQNEKLFF
NA	NA	TRBV6-5	TRBJ2-2	TGTGCCAGCCGGTCCAGGGGCACCGGAGAGCTGTTTTTT	CASRSRGTGELFF
NA	NA	TRBV13	TRBJ2-5	TGTGCCAGCAGCTTAGAGCGGGCCCAAGAGACCCAGTACTTC	CASSLERAQETQYF
TRBD2	NA	TRBV12-3/TRBV12-4	TRBJ2-1	TGTGCCAGCAGTGAAATAGCGGGAGGGCCCGGTGAGCAGTTCTTC	CASSEIAGGPGEQFF
NA	few	TRBV7-9	TRBJ2-7	TGTGCCAGCAGCTTAGTCAGTCATGGCGAGCAGTACTTC	CASSLVSHGEQYF
TRBD1	few	TRBV5-1	TRBJ2-1	TGCGCCTGCAGCCGGTTGGGACAGGGTAGATTATACAATGAGCAGTTCTTC	CACSRLGQGRLYNEQFF
NA	NA	TRBV20-1	TRBJ1-2	TGCAGTGCTCCCCCAAGGACCAGGGGATCGGGCTATGGCTACACCTTC	CSAPPRTRGSGYGYTF
NA	NA	TRBV5-1	TRBJ2-7	TGCGCCAGCAGCTGGGGACCGGGAACGAACTACGAGCAGTACTTC	CASSWGPGTNYEQYF
TRBD1	NA	TRBV11-2	TRBJ2-3	TGTGCCAGCAGCCGGAGACAGGGGGCCACAGATACGCAGTATTTT	CASSRRQGATDTQYF
NA	few	TRBV27	TRBJ2-1	TGTGCCAGCAGTTCTGAGGTCTGGATCAATGAGCAGTTCTTC	CASSSEVWINEQFF
TRBD1	few	TRBV4-1	TRBJ2-3	TGCGCCAGCAGCTTTGACAGGGGGAGGGATACGCAGTATTTT	CASSFDRGRDTQYF
TRBD2	NA	TRBV5-1	TRBJ2-1	TGCGCCAGCAGCGTAGCGGGAGTAGTCTACAATGGGCAGTTCTTC	CASSVAGVVYNGQFF
NA	once	TRBV20-1	TRBJ1-2	TGCAGTGACTCCAACAGCTATGGCTACACCTTC	CSDSNSYGYTF
TRBD1	few	TRBV6-6	TRBJ2-1	TGTGCCAGCAGTCGGGACAGGGGTCATGAGCAGTTCTTC	CASSRDRGHEQFF
TRBD2	few	TRBV20-1	TRBJ2-7	TGCAGTGCCACTGGGCACGGGGGGGCCATCCACGAGCAGTACTTC	CSATGHGGAIHEQYF
NA	NA	TRBV12-3/TRBV12-4	TRBJ2-7	TGTGCCAGCAGTTTATTAGGGGTTGCCTACGAGCAGTACTTC	CASSLLGVAYEQYF
NA	NA	TRBV4-1	TRBJ1-2	TGCGCCAGCAGCCAAGATCAAGGGGATGGTGGCTACACCTTC	CASSQDQGDGGYTF
NA	many	TRBV4-1	TRBJ2-7	TGCGCCAGCAGGCGGGACAGCTCCTACGAGCAGTACTTC	CASRRDSSYEQYF
NA	NA	TRBV29-1	TRBJ1-1	TGCAGCGTTGAACGGACGGCCGACACTGAAGCTTTCTTT	CSVERTADTEAFF
NA	NA	TRBV10-3	TRBJ2-5	TGTGCCATCTCCGGGACAACACAAGAGACCCAGTACTTC	CAISGTTQETQYF
TRBD2	NA	TRBV5-1	TRBJ2-3	TGCGCCAGCAGCTTGGAAGCGGCGGGAGTCACGGGTGATACGCAGTATTTT	CASSLEAAGVTGDTQYF
NA	few	TRBV5-1	TRBJ2-7	TGCGCCAGCAGCTTGGGACAGGTTTTCTCCTACGAGCAGTACTTC	CASSLGQVFSYEQYF
NA	few	TRBV6-5	TRBJ1-1	TGTGCCAGCAGTTACTCGGGAGTACCTGACTTTGAAGCTTTCTTT	CASSYSGVPDFEAFF
NA	many	TRBV29-1	TRBJ2-7	TGCAGCGTTCTGGGGGTAGTCTACGAGCAGTACTTC	CSVLGVVYEQYF
TRBD1	NA	TRBV28	TRBJ2-2	TGTGCCAGCAGTAACACAGGGGGCGCGAGGACCGGGGAGCTGTTTTTT	CASSNTGGARTGELFF
TRBD1	NA	TRBV7-7	TRBJ2-7	TGTGCTAGCAGCTTAGGGACAGGGGGGTTCTACGAGCAGTACTTC	CASSLGTGGFYEQYF
NA	NA	TRBV3-1	TRBJ1-1	TGTGCCAGCAGCCAGAGGGGGGGTCGGACTGAAGCTTTCTTT	CASSQRGGRTEAFF
NA	few	TRBV12-3/TRBV12-4	TRBJ1-1	TGTGCCAGCAGTTTAGCGAGTACAACTGAAGCTTTCTTT	CASSLASTTEAFF
NA	NA	TRBV6-5	TRBJ2-5	TGTGCCAGCAGACGCGATCCCCAGGAGGGGACCCAGTACTTC	CASRRDPQEGTQYF
TRBD2	few	TRBV20-1	TRBJ2-1	TGCAGTGCTAGAGACTACGGACTAGCGGGGTCCTACAATGAGCAGTTCTTC	CSARDYGLAGSYNEQFF
NA	few	TRBV20-1	TRBJ1-4	TGCAGTGCCCCAGAACTAGGGGTTAATGAAAAACTGTTTTTT	CSAPELGVNEKLFF
NA	NA	TRBV18	TRBJ2-3	TGTGCCAGCTCACCACCGATTGGACCGACGCAGTATTTT	CASSPPIGPTQYF